This T cell receptor (beta chain) was sequenced for a study of blood T cells in healthy people across ages. Germline CDR1 reads MNHEY; CDR2 reads SVGEGT. The CDR3 runs 14 residues. V dropped 0 bases and J dropped 3 bases, with 9 bases sitting between them. With a J-beta primer mix and a sample-barcoded 5' primer, a second PCR ran roughly 7 to 11 cycles. The template-switch adaptor, which had 12 random nucleotides, put a tag on each cDNA molecule. TCRdb reprocessed the 5' RACE reads via MiXCR and lists one record per CDR3 protein. The sample comprises approximately 900,000 distinct CDR3 sequences, 40% to 60% of which are singletons, and roughly 13% rests with the top ten. This clonotype was seen more than once but under ten times.

Sequenced: blood. The TCR comes from a man younger than 40 in good health. The chain has TRBV6-2 or TRBV6-3 and TRBJ2-7; D remains unclear. The CDR3 region has the DNA TGTGCCAGCAGTTACTCGGCCCTCAGCTACGAGCAGTACTTC. Protein: CASSYSALSYEQYF.